The 13 T cell receptor beta chains below all came from one sample that was sequenced in a study of T-cell reconstitution after alpha-beta-depleted transplantation in children. A library of TCRbeta sequences, prepared with unique molecular identifiers, was generated. TCRdb redid the calling of the PCR reads with MiXCR, one entry per CDR3 protein. The sample lists approximately 98,000 distinct CDR3 sequences, roughly 6.1% occurring once. The source was PBMCs, mostly from graft donor cells, collected 360 days after TCRalphabeta/CD19-depleted stem cell transplant. Receptors were obtained from a male patient under 10 years old who had a stem cell transplant for acute lymphoblastic leukemia, so the T cells may come from the graft donor.

The sample holds many counts of this clonotype. The chain joins TRBV27 to TRBJ2-7; D not certain. Trimming removed 1 base from V and 6 bases from J, with 13 bases in between. There are 14 residues in the CDR3. Germline CDR1 reads MNHEY; CDR2 reads SMNVEV (reference sequence). This CDR3 is CASSLLDVTSEQYF. Here the CDR3 DNA reads TGTGCCAGCAGTTTATTAGATGTGACATCCGAGCAGTACTTC.

The sample holds many counts of this clonotype. This sequence joins TRBV28 and TRBJ2-5, with D perhaps TRBD1 or TRBD2 (6 bases each). CDR1 MDHEN and CDR2 SYDVKM come from the germline V gene. The CDR3 loop spans 16 amino acids. V lost 2 bases and J 2 bases, leaving 15 bases between the germline ends. The CDR3 DNA sequence: TGTGCCAGCAGTTTAACCGCGGGAAGGGGGCAAGAGACCCAGTACTTC. Protein product: CASSLTAGRGQETQYF.

CDR3 nucleotide sequence: TGCGCCAGCAGCCAAGAAGACAGGATGAGCTCTGGGGCCAACGTCCTGACTTTC. Residues: CASSQEDRMSSGANVLTF. This chain links TRBV4-1 with TRBJ2-6; a possible D gene is TRBD1 (6 bases). This CDR3 region has 18 residues. V shed 0 bases and J shed 0 bases, with 12 bases lying between them. Germline V gene sequence: CDR1 MGHRA, CDR2 YSYEKL.

This chain links TRBV20-1 with TRBJ1-1; TRBD1 matches 8 bases. Germline V lookup: CDR1 DFQATT, CDR2 SNEGSKA (reference sequence). The CDR3 is made up of 14 amino acids. V shed 4 bases and J 4 bases; nucleotides not matched to a gene: 8. The CDR3 nucleotides are TGCAGTGCTATAGTCCCCAGGGGGCTCACTGAAGCTTTCTTT. Protein sequence: CSAIVPRGLTEAFF.

The chain recombines TRBV7-9 with TRBJ1-2; the D is unclear. This CDR3 is built from 10 residues. V gave up 7 bases and J gave up 6 bases, with 6 bases separating them. The germline V gene has CDR1 SEHNR and CDR2 FQNEAQ (reference sequence). CDR3 residues: CASKGDGYTF. The CDR3 DNA is TGTGCCAGCAAAGGTGATGGCTACACCTTC.

This clonotype was seen only a few times. The chain recombines TRBV27 with TRBJ2-3; the D call may be TRBD1 or TRBD2 (5 bases each). Germline CDR1 is MNHEY and CDR2 is SMNVEV (reference sequence). This CDR3 spans 11 amino acids. Between the trimmed V and J ends, which lost 6 bases and 4 bases, there was a span of 5 bases. For the CDR3, the DNA is TGTGCCAGCAGGGGGGCAGATACGCAGTATTTT. The encoded protein is CASRGADTQYF.

This clonotype was detected ten times or more. The V call is TRBV7-9, the J call TRBJ1-1; TRBD1 matches 9 bases. The trim removed 5 bases at V and 1 base at J, leaving 5 bases unmatched. This CDR3 has 15 residues. Germline V CDR1 and CDR2: SEHNR, FQNEAQ (reference sequence). For the CDR3, the DNA is TGTGCCAGCAGCACACAGGGGGCGCGGAACACTGAAGCTTTCTTT. Encoded protein: CASSTQGARNTEAFF. Full variable domain (rest looked up from reference TRBV7-9 and TRBJ1-1): DTGVSQNPRHKITKRGQNVTFRCDPISEHNRLYWYRQTLGQGPEFLTYFQNEAQLEKSRLLSDRFSAERPKGSFSTLEIQRTEQGDSAMYLCASSTQGARNTEAFFGQGTRLTVV.

This clonotype was counted ten times or more. The chain employs TRBV9 and TRBJ2-5; D may be TRBD2 (6 bases). Trimming removed 0 bases from V and 3 bases from J, with 12 bases in between. This CDR3 contains 15 residues. Germline V gene sequence: CDR1 SGDLS, CDR2 YYNGEE. CDR3 coding DNA: TGTGCCAGCAGCGTAGCTGGGAGGCTAGAAGAGACCCAGTACTTC. This encodes CASSVAGRLEETQYF.

At least ten counts were recorded for this clonotype. The chain employs TRBV7-9 and TRBJ2-7; no clear D gene. CDR1 and CDR2 from the germline V gene are SEHNR and FQNEAQ (reference sequence). The length of the CDR3 is 12 residues. With 5 bases removed from V and 0 bases from J, the gap between germline ends came to 5 bases. CDR3 nucleotide sequence: TGTGCCAGCAGCGACTTCTCCTACGAGCAGTACTTC. This gives the protein CASSDFSYEQYF.

This clonotype was observed a handful of times. The CDR3 sequence is CAISANRQGGDEKLFF. The CDR3 bases are TGTGCCATCAGTGCGAACCGGCAGGGTGGGGATGAAAAACTGTTTTTT. The chain carries TRBV10-3 and TRBJ1-4; D possibly corresponds to TRBD1 (5 bases). V dropped 4 bases and J dropped 6 bases, with 18 bases sitting between them. The CDR3 loop spans 16 amino acids. Germline V gene sequence: CDR1 ENHRY, CDR2 SYGVKD.

At least ten counts were recorded for this clonotype. The chain recombines TRBV10-3 with TRBJ2-3; 8 bases are shared with TRBD2. Germline V CDR1 and CDR2: ENHRY, SYGVKD. Unmatched junction bases numbered 12, after V lost 1 base and J lost 6 bases. CDR3 size: 17 residues. CDR3 coding DNA: TGTGCCATCAGTGAGTTAGGGAGCGGGGGATCCCGGGATACGCAGTATTTT. Residues: CAISELGSGGSRDTQYF.

The chain is built from TRBV5-6 and TRBJ2-7, with D possibly called TRBD1 or TRBD2 (6 bases each). The length of the CDR3 is 13 residues. The V gene's germline CDR1 is SGHDT and CDR2 YYEEEE. The V end was cut by 0 bases, the J end by 6 bases, with 10 bases between. CDR3 coding DNA: TGTGCCAGCAGCTTGGGAGGGGGGATCGAGCAGTACTTC. Translation: CASSLGGGIEQYF.

DNA for the CDR3: TGTGCTAGTGCCCCGGGACAGCCGCCCTACGAGCAGTACTTC. Translation: CASAPGQPPYEQYF. The chain uses TRBV12-5 and TRBJ2-7, with 7 bases lining up with TRBD1. The length of the CDR3 is 14 residues. V lost 7 bases and J lost 2; bases outside the gene matches: 8. Germline V gives CDR1 LGHNT, CDR2 FRNRAP.